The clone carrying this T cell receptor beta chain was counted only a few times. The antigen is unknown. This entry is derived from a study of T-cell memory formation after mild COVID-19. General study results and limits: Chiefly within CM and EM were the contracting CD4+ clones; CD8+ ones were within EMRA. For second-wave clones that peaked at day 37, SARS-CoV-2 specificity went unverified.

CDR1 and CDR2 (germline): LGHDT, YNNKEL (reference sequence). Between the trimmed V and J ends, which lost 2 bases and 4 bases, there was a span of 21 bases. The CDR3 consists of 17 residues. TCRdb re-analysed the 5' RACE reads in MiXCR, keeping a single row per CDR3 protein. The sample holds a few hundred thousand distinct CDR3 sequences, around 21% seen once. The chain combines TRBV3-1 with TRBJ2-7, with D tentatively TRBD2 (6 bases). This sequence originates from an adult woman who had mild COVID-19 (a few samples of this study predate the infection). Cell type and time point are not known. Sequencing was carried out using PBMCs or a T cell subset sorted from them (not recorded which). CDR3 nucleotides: TGTGCCAGCAGCCAATCTCCCTCGGAGGGGCCCCCTTACGAGCAGTACTTC. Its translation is CASSQSPSEGPPYEQYF.